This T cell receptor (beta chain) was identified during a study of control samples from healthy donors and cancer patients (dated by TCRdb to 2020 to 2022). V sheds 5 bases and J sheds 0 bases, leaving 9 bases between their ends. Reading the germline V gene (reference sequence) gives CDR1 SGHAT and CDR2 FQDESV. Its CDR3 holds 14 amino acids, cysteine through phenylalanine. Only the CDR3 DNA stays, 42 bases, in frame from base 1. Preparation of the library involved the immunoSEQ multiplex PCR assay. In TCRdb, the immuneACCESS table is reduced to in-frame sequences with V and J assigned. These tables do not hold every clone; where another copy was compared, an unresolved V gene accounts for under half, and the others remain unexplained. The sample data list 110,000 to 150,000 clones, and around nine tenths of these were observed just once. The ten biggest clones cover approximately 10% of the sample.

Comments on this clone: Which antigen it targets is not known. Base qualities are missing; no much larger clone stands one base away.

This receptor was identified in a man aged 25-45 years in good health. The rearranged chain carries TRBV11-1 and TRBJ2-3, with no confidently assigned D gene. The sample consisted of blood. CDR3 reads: CASSPTDSTDTQYF. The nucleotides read TGTGCCAGCAGCCCCACGGATAGCACAGATACGCAGTATTTT.